This T cell receptor (beta chain) was retrieved from a study of T-cell reconstitution after alpha-beta-depleted transplantation in children. Researchers prepared the TCRbeta library using unique molecular identifiers, the study reports. TCRdb re-derived calls from the PCR reads in MiXCR, one entry per CDR3 protein. The data show more than 200,000 distinct CDR3 sequences, around 25% seen once. After removal of 0 bases from V and 3 bases from J, the junction contained 6 bases not matched to a gene. The germline CDR1 and CDR2 sequences are DFQATT and SNEGSKA (reference sequence). This CDR3 spans 16 amino acids. This clonotype was observed many times.

This sequence was found in a girl aged 2 to 9 with Fanconi anemia, due to receive a stem cell transplant. The V gene is TRBV20-1, the J gene TRBJ2-1; 9 nucleotides agree with TRBD2. The material sequenced was PBMCs, taken before TCRalphabeta/CD19-depleted stem cell transplant. CDR3: CSARDYRTSVYNEQFF. The CDR3 DNA follows: TGCAGTGCTAGAGATTATAGGACTAGCGTCTACAATGAGCAGTTCTTC.